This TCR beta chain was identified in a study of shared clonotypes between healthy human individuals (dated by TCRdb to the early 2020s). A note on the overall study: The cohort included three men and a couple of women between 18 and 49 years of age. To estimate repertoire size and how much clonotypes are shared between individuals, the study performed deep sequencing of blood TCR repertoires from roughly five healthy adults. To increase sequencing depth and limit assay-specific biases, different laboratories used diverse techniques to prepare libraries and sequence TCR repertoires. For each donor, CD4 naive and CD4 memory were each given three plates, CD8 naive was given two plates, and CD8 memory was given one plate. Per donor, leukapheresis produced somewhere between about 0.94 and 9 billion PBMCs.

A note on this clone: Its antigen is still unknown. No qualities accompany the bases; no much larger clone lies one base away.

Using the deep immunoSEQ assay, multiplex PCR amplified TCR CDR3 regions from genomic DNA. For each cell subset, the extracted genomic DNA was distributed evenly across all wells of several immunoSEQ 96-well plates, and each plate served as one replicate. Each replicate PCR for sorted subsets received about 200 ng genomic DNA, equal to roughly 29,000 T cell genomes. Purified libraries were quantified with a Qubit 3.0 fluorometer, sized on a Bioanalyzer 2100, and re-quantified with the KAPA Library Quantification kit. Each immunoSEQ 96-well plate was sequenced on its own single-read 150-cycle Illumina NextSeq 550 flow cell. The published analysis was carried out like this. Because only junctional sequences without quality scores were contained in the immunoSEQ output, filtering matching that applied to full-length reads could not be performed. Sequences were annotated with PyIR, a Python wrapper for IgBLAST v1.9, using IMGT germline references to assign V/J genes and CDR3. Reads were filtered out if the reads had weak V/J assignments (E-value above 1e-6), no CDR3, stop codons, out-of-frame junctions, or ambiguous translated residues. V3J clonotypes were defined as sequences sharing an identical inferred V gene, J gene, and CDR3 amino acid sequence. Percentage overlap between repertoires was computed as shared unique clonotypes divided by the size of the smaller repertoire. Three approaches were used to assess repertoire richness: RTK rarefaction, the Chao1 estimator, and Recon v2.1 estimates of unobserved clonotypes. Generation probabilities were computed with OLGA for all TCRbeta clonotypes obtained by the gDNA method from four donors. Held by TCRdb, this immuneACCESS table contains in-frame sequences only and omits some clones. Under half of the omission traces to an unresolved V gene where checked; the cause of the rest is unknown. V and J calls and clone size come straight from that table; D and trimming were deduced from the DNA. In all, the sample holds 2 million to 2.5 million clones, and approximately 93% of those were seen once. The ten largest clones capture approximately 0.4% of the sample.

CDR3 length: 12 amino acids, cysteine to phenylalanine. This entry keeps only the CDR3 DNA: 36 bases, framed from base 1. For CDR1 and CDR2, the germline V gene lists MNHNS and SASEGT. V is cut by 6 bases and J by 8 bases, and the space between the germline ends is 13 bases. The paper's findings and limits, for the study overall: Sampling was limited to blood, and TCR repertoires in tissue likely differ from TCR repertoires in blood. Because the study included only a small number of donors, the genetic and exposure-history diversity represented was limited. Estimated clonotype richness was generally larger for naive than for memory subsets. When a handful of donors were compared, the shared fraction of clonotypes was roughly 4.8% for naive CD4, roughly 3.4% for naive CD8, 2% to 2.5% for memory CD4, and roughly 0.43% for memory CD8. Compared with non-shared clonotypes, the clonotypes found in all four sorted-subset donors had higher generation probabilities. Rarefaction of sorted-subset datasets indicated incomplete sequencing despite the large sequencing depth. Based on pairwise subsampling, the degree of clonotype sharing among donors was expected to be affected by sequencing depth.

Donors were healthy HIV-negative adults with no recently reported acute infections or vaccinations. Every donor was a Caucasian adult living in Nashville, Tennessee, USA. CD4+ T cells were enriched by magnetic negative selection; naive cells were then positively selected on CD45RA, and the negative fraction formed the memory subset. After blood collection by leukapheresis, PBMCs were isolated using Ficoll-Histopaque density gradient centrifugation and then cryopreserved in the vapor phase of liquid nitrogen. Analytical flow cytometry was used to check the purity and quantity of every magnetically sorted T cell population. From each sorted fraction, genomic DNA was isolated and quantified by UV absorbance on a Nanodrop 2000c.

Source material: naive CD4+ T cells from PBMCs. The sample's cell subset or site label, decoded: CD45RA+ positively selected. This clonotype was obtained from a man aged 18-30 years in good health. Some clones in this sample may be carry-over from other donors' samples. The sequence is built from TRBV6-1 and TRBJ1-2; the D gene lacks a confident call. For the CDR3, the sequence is CASRTLLGGYTF. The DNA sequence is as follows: TGTGCCAGCAGGACGCTCCTTGGAGGCTACACCTTC.